The rows below give T cell receptor beta chains drawn from one sample of a study of long-term antiretroviral therapy in people with HIV. The protocol was immunoSEQ multiplex PCR, while the TCRdb copy is restricted to in-frame clones and leaves out a portion. The sample lists about 35,000 clones, around 94% occurring once. Specimen: unsorted PBMCs, collected 4.1 years after starting antiretroviral therapy. All receptors derive from a woman aged 45 to 65 with HIV. CDR3s leave out the opening cysteine and the closing phenylalanine or tryptophan.

V gene	J gene	CDR3 protein
TRBV7-2	TRBJ2-6	ASSPVVAGGRIALVLT
TRBV13	TRBJ2-1	ASSLEGTSYNEQF
TRBV11-2	TRBJ1-4	ASSLGRVGGNEKLF
TRBV6-5	TRBJ2-7	ASRYAGTKNYEQY
TRBV15	TRBJ2-7	ATSKISRDKTYEQY
TRBV21-1	TRBJ2-7	ASSNRAGLHEQY
TRBV7-2	TRBJ2-5	ASSLEVPAGGLQETQY
TRBV10-1	TRBJ2-5	ASSELKGGETQY
TRBV2	TRBJ1-6	ASRGALSSYNSPLH
TRBV9	TRBJ2-6	ASSANRLSGANVLT
TRBV10-2	TRBJ2-7	ASRSGTGPYEQY
TRBV18	TRBJ1-2	ASSPSTGEGGYT